These 32 T cell receptor beta chains originate from one sample sequenced in a study of blood T cell repertoires in COVID-19. Only in-frame clones appear in the TCRdb table, and some are missing; sequencing was by immunoSEQ multiplex PCR. The sample gives more than 95,000 clones, around 83% of which show up once; approximately 3.4% is in the top ten. Sequencing was carried out using peripheral blood. Receptors originate from a woman of 80 years or more with active or convalescent COVID-19.

V gene TRBV2 combines with J gene TRBJ2-3, with 14 bases matching TRBD2. Germline values: CDR1 SNHLY, CDR2 FYNNEI. Germline trimming cut 5 bases from V and 6 bases from J; bases unmatched to any gene: 10. The CDR3 has 17 amino acids. CDR3 coding DNA: TGTGCCAGCAGTCCCCCTCCGGGACTAGCGGGGGTGGATACGCAGTATTTT. Amino acids: CASSPPPGLAGVDTQYF.

This chain joins TRBV6-5 and TRBJ1-5; D is ambiguous. The germline V gene encodes CDR1 MNHEY and CDR2 SVGAGI. V was clipped by 4 bases and J by 6 bases, with 13 bases between them. The CDR3 sequence is 14 residues long. CDR3 amino acids: CASSSGGEGQPQHF. For the CDR3, the DNA is TGTGCCAGCAGTTCGGGCGGTGAGGGTCAGCCCCAGCATTTT.

The chain uses TRBV7-9 and TRBJ2-2, with D possibly matching TRBD2 (6 bases). CDR1 is SEHNR, CDR2 FQNEAQ, per germline (reference sequence). The V and J ends lost 7 bases and 3 bases respectively, with 15 bases between them. The CDR3 contains 15 residues. CDR3 DNA: TGTGCCAGCATCCCGGACTATAGCGACACCGGGGAGCTGTTTTTT. It codes for CASIPDYSDTGELFF. The full variable domain, in which reference TRBV7-9 and TRBJ2-2 provide the parts outside the CDR3, is DTGVSQNPRHKITKRGQNVTFRCDPISEHNRLYWYRQTLGQGPEFLTYFQNEAQLEKSRLLSDRFSAERPKGSFSTLEIQRTEQGDSAMYLCASIPDYSDTGELFFGEGSRLTVL.

V is TRBV14 and J is TRBJ1-1; D ambiguous. The germline V gene encodes CDR1 SGHDN and CDR2 FVKESK. This CDR3 is 12 amino acids long. The V gene lost 0 bases and the J gene lost 10 bases, with 9 bases spanning the gap. The DNA of the CDR3 is TGTGCCAGCAGCCAAGACAGGTTCGGAGCTTTCTTT. Protein sequence: CASSQDRFGAFF.

The J gene is TRBJ2-7, the V gene TRBV18, with D tentatively TRBD1 (6 bases). Germline values: CDR1 KGHSH, CDR2 LQKENI. This CDR3 contains 12 residues. Trimming stripped 6 bases from V and 1 base from J, with 7 bases between. In nucleotides, the CDR3 is TGTGCCAGCTCGCAGGGGTCCTACGAGCAGTACTTC. Translating gives CASSQGSYEQYF. Based on the CDR3 plus reference TRBV18 and TRBJ2-7, the full variable domain is NAGVMQNPRHLVRRRGQEARLRCSPMKGHSHVYWYRQLPEEGLKFMVYLQKENIIDESGMPKERFSAEFPKEGPSILRIQQVVRGDSAAYFCASSQGSYEQYFGPGTRLTVT.

The chain is built from TRBV21-1 and TRBJ2-4; the table's D call of TRBD1 was not tested on the DNA. TRBV21-1 is a pseudogene. CDR3 length: 18 residues. The CDR3 DNA reads as TGTGCCAGCAGCAACCGGACAGGGGCGACCTTAGCCAAAAACATTCAGTACTTC. Protein sequence: CASSNRTGATLAKNIQYF.

This clone was counted only a few times. The rearrangement uses TRBV19 and TRBJ2-2; TRBD1 is a possible D gene (6 bases). The CDR3 runs to 14 residues. V was pared by 7 bases and J by 1 base, with 10 bases between. Per germline, CDR1 LNHDA and CDR2 SQIVND (reference sequence). The CDR3 DNA reads as TGTGCCAGTAAAGTGACAGGGAACACCGGGGAGCTGTTTTTT. Translating gives CASKVTGNTGELFF.

The chain employs TRBV9 and TRBJ1-3; D remains ambiguous. The CDR3 consists of 17 residues. CDR1 and CDR2 (germline): SGDLS, YYNGEE. V was cut by 0 bases and J by 1 base, with 14 bases left in between. As DNA, the CDR3 is TGTGCCAGCAGCGTAGAGGAGGGTCTGAAATCTGGAAACACCATATATTTT. Protein: CASSVEEGLKSGNTIYF. The complete variable domain, with remaining parts taken from reference TRBV9 and TRBJ1-3, reads DSGVTQTPKHLITATGQRVTLRCSPRSGDLSVYWYQQSLDQGLQFLIQYYNGEERAKGNILERFSAQQFPDLHSELNLSSLELGDSALYFCASSVEEGLKSGNTIYFGEGSWLTVV.

The V call is TRBV29-1, the J call TRBJ1-1; the D gene is possibly TRBD1 (6 bases). Germline V CDR1 and CDR2: SQVTM, ANQGSEA. The CDR3 loop spans 15 amino acids. V lost 1 base and J lost 1, with 13 bases in between. CDR3 loop: CSVEGDRPWNTEAFF. Here the CDR3 DNA reads TGCAGCGTTGAAGGAGACAGGCCGTGGAACACTGAAGCTTTCTTT. The full variable domain, rest sourced from reference TRBV29-1 and TRBJ1-1, is SAVISQKPSRDICQRGTSLTIQCQVDSQVTMMFWYRQQPGQSLTLIATANQGSEATYESGFVIDKFPISRPNLTFSTLTVSNMSPEDSSIYLCSVEGDRPWNTEAFFGQGTRLTVV.

The J gene is TRBJ1-1, the V gene TRBV19, with D perhaps TRBD1 (5 bases). CDR3 length: 16 residues. In germline, CDR1 is LNHDA, CDR2 SQIVND (reference sequence). V was clipped by 0 bases and J by 0 bases, with 11 bases between them. The CDR3 nucleotides are TGTGCCAGTAGTATAGAGGCCCAGGGCCTGAACACTGAAGCTTTCTTT. Translation gives CASSIEAQGLNTEAFF.

This clone is a singleton in its sample. DNA for the CDR3: TGTGCCAGTAGTATAACAGGGCAGCTGAACACTGAAGCTTTCTTT. It yields the protein CASSITGQLNTEAFF. This chain uses TRBV19 with TRBJ1-1, with D possibly matching TRBD1 (6 bases). There are 15 residues in the CDR3. CDR1 LNHDA and CDR2 SQIVND come from the germline V gene (reference sequence). Trimming took off 2 bases at V and 0 bases at J, with 10 bases between the two ends.

The chain has TRBV10-3 and TRBJ2-5, with 8 bases lining up with TRBD1. From germline, CDR1 is ENHRY and CDR2 SYGVKD. The CDR3 extends over 15 amino acids. V gave up 5 bases and J gave up 5 bases; unmatched junction bases: 10. As DNA, the CDR3 is TGTGCCATCAGTCCACAGGGGGACCTCGGGGAGACCCAGTACTTC. Protein product: CAISPQGDLGETQYF.

The CDR3 loop reads CASRAISGGAGELFF. CDR3 coding DNA: TGTGCCAGCAGAGCCATTTCGGGGGGGGCCGGGGAGCTGTTTTTT. The genes are TRBV27 and TRBJ2-2; 8 positions match TRBD2. The CDR3 sequence is 15 residues long. Germline CDR1 and CDR2: MNHEY and SMNVEV (reference sequence). Trimming cost V 6 bases and J 6 bases; bases outside gene matches: 9.

This clone was found a few times. The rearrangement uses TRBV9 and TRBJ2-1; 9 bases map to TRBD1. The V gene's germline CDR1 is SGDLS and CDR2 YYNGEE. The CDR3 is made up of 16 amino acids. The V segment lost 3 bases and the J segment 8 bases; nucleotides outside the gene matches: 12. The CDR3, as DNA: TGTGCCAGCAGCGCTGGGGTTGGGACAGGGAGCGATGAGCAGTTCTTC. Protein sequence: CASSAGVGTGSDEQFF. The whole variable domain, remainder taken from reference TRBV9 and TRBJ2-1, is DSGVTQTPKHLITATGQRVTLRCSPRSGDLSVYWYQQSLDQGLQFLIQYYNGEERAKGNILERFSAQQFPDLHSELNLSSLELGDSALYFCASSAGVGTGSDEQFFGPGTRLTVL.

This clone was picked up a small number of times. The chain joins TRBV4-2 to TRBJ2-7; D not certain. The V end was cut by 4 bases, the J end by 0 bases, with 10 bases between. The CDR3 spans 14 residues. The germline V gene encodes CDR1 LGHNA and CDR2 YNFKEQ. The CDR3 DNA is TGTGCCAGCAGCCCTCGGGTTTCCTCCTACGAGCAGTACTTC. This codes for CASSPRVSSYEQYF.

Only a few counts were recorded for this clone. V is TRBV28 and J is TRBJ2-7, with D maybe TRBD2 (6 bases). V shed 2 bases and J shed 3 bases, with 14 bases lying between them. Germline V lookup: CDR1 MDHEN, CDR2 SYDVKM. The CDR3 contains 15 residues. The CDR3 loop reads CASSLGGLRLYEQYF. DNA for the CDR3: TGTGCCAGCAGTTTAGGCGGACTACGCCTCTACGAGCAGTACTTC.

The chain has TRBV28 and TRBJ1-5, with TRBD1 identical over 7 bases. The CDR3 runs 13 residues. Germline V gives CDR1 MDHEN, CDR2 SYDVKM. Germline trimming cut 9 bases from V and 6 bases from J; bases unmatched to any gene: 8. CDR3: CASTDRAGQPQHF. CDR3 in DNA: TGTGCCAGTACCGACAGGGCGGGTCAGCCCCAGCATTTT.

The gene calls are TRBV5-8 and TRBJ1-5; D gene unclear. The CDR3 loop spans 14 amino acids. Germline V gene sequence: CDR1 SGHTS, CDR2 YDEGEE. Trimming took off 0 bases at V and 0 bases at J, with 4 bases between the two ends. Here the CDR3 DNA reads TGTGCCAGCAGCTTGGCGTATAGCAATCAGCCCCAGCATTTT. It yields the protein CASSLAYSNQPQHF.

This chain uses TRBV19 with TRBJ1-3; D may be TRBD1 (6 bases). CDR1 and CDR2 (germline): LNHDA, SQIVND (reference sequence). The CDR3 runs 19 residues. Trimming shortened V by 2 bases and J by 0 bases, and 20 bases separated the two germline ends. This CDR3 reads CASSIPPTGNRGSGNTIYF. In DNA form, the CDR3 reads TGTGCCAGTAGTATACCCCCAACAGGGAATCGGGGCTCTGGAAACACCATATATTTT. Full variable domain (remainder filled in from reference TRBV19 and TRBJ1-3): DGGITQSPKYLFRKEGQNVTLSCEQNLNHDAMYWYRQDPGQGLRLIYYSQIVNDFQKGDIAEGYSVSREKKESFPLTVTSAQKNPTAFYLCASSIPPTGNRGSGNTIYFGEGSWLTVV.

This chain links TRBV24-1 with TRBJ2-2; D perhaps matches TRBD1 (6 bases). V shed 4 bases and J shed 1 base, with 12 bases lying between them. CDR1 KGHDR and CDR2 SFDVKD come from the germline V gene. The CDR3 extends over 16 amino acids. CDR3 bases: TGTGCCACCAGTGAGACCTCGACAGGGAACACCGGGGAGCTGTTTTTT. Protein: CATSETSTGNTGELFF.

The table lists this clone with a count of one. The chain combines TRBV5-1 with TRBJ1-2; tentative D call: TRBD1 (5 bases). The germline V and J ends were trimmed by 4 bases and 4 bases, with 8 bases remaining between them. The CDR3 totals 12 residues. Germline V gene sequence: CDR1 SGHRS, CDR2 YFSETQ. The DNA for the CDR3 is TGCGCCAGCAGCCGCGACAGCTATGGCTACACCTTC. It specifies CASSRDSYGYTF.

The rearrangement joins TRBV6-6 to TRBJ1-3, with D hard to call. Trimming removed 4 bases at V and 0 bases at J, with 10 bases between. The CDR3 runs to 15 residues. In germline, CDR1 is MNHNY, CDR2 SVGAGI (reference sequence). This chain's CDR3 is CASSSPGYSGNTIYF. The CDR3 DNA is TGTGCCAGCAGTTCGCCGGGGTACTCTGGAAACACCATATATTTT.

The chain carries TRBV9 and TRBJ2-5, with 8 bases fitting TRBD2. The CDR3 has 17 residues. V lost 1 base and J lost 2; bases outside the gene matches: 10. Germline V gene lookup returns CDR1 SGDLS and CDR2 YYNGEE. In nucleotides, the CDR3 is TGTGCCAGCAGCGTATCCCCCTCCGGCGGGGGGCAAGAGACCCAGTACTTC. Translating it yields CASSVSPSGGGQETQYF.

The V gene is TRBV24-1, the J gene TRBJ2-1; 15 positions match TRBD2. Germline V gives CDR1 KGHDR, CDR2 SFDVKD. V gave up 3 bases and J gave up 10 bases; unmatched junction bases: 3. This CDR3 spans 15 amino acids. The CDR3 DNA follows: TGTGCCACCAGTGATCCCGGACTAGCGGGAGGGGAGCAGTTCTTC. It encodes CATSDPGLAGGEQFF.

The rearrangement links TRBV19 to TRBJ2-1, with 12 bases identical to TRBD2. In germline, CDR1 is LNHDA, CDR2 SQIVND (reference sequence). This CDR3 is 15 amino acids long. After removal of 4 bases from V and 9 bases from J, the junction contained 7 bases not matched to a gene. The CDR3 coding sequence is TGTGCCAGTAGTAGACAACTAGCGGGAGGCGGTGAGCAGTTCTTC. Translating it yields CASSRQLAGGGEQFF.

The chain is built from TRBV23-1 and TRBJ2-5; 12 nucleotides agree with TRBD1. TRBV23-1 is identified as an open reading frame with a role that is uncertain. The length of the CDR3 is 17 residues. The J segment lost 5 bases and the V segment lost 0 bases, leaving 7 bases of the junction unmatched. The CDR3 DNA sequence: TGCGCCAGCAGTCAATCGAGTGGGACAGGGGGCGCGGAGACCCAGTACTTC. Translated: CASSQSSGTGGAETQYF.

V usage is TRBV5-5 and J usage is TRBJ1-4; TRBD1 matches 9 bases. There are 16 residues in the CDR3. Germline V gene data show CDR1 as SGHKS and CDR2 as YYEKEE (reference sequence). The V and J ends lost 4 bases and 8 bases, in that order; junction bases with no gene match: 12. CDR3 region: CASSGNRQGDEEKLFF. The DNA for the CDR3 is TGTGCCAGCAGCGGAAATCGACAGGGGGATGAAGAAAAACTGTTTTTT.

CDR3 loop: CASQEGTGVAGELFF. The CDR3 coding sequence is TGTGCCAGCCAAGAGGGGACAGGGGTCGCCGGGGAGCTGTTTTTT. V usage is TRBV3-1 (or the pseudogene TRBV3-2) and J usage is TRBJ2-2, with 10 positions matching TRBD1. From germline, CDR1 is LGHDT and CDR2 YNNKEL (reference sequence). Germline trimming cut 8 bases from V and 6 bases from J; bases unmatched to any gene: 9. This CDR3 has 15 residues.

The CDR3 here is CASSAGTVETQYF. CDR3 bases: TGTGCCAGCAGCGCCGGGACAGTGGAGACCCAGTACTTC. The chain couples TRBV11-1 to TRBJ2-5; TRBD1 matches 7 bases. J was trimmed by 5 bases and V by 5 bases; bases with no gene match: 5. CDR1 is SGHAT and CDR2 is FQDESV in the germline V gene (reference sequence). The CDR3 runs 13 residues. The complete variable domain, with remaining parts taken from reference TRBV11-1 and TRBJ2-5, reads EAEVAQSPRYKITEKSQAVAFWCDPISGHATLYWYRQILGQGPELLVQFQDESVVDDSQLPKDRFSAERLKGVDSTLKIQPAELGDSAMYLCASSAGTVETQYFGPGTRLLVL.

The sample holds one count of this clone. The J gene is TRBJ1-3, the V gene TRBV6-1, with D hard to call. The ends were cut back, 0 bases at V and 4 bases at J, with 10 bases in the middle. The length of the CDR3 is 15 residues. Germline CDR1 MNHNS, CDR2 SASEGT. CDR3 sequence: CASSEAGVGGNTIYF. In DNA form, the CDR3 reads TGTGCCAGCAGTGAAGCAGGCGTCGGGGGAAACACCATATATTTT.

The J gene is TRBJ1-4, the V gene TRBV2; D may be TRBD1 (6 bases). Germline V gene sequence: CDR1 SNHLY, CDR2 FYNNEI. The CDR3 totals 15 residues. V was trimmed by 6 bases and J by 4 bases, leaving 15 bases between them. CDR3 in amino acids: CASRPYPQGNEKLFF. DNA of the CDR3: TGTGCCAGCAGGCCTTATCCACAGGGTAATGAAAAACTGTTTTTT.

V usage is TRBV6-2 or TRBV6-3 and J usage is TRBJ2-1; 10 bases are shared with TRBD2. The CDR3 has 15 residues. J gave up 4 bases and V 4 bases, and 4 bases lay outside the gene matches. The germline gives CDR1 MNHEY, CDR2 SVGEGT. This chain's CDR3 is CASSFTSGMYNEQFF. The CDR3, as DNA: TGTGCCAGCAGTTTCACTAGCGGGATGTACAATGAGCAGTTCTTC.